This is a list of T cell receptor beta chains from one sample in a study of shared clonotypes between healthy human individuals. Only in-frame clones appear in the TCRdb table, and some are missing; sequencing was by immunoSEQ multiplex PCR. This table holds millions of clones, around 90% found once. Sequencing was performed on naive CD4+ T cells sorted from blood. Receptor source: a man aged 18 to 30 in good health. Each CDR3 is given with its conserved first and last residue. The D gene is left open where the match is weak. Clone size, where shown, is once, few, many, or a class for clones that have expanded.

>TRBJ2-1|NA|TRBV18|once
CASSPPSWEVSYNEQFF
TGTGCCAGCTCACCACCCTCGTGGGAGGTCTCCTACAATGAGCAGTTCTTC
>TRBJ1-6|NA|TRBV30|NA
CAWSWDTLNSPLHF
TGTGCCTGGAGTTGGGACACCCTCAATTCACCCCTCCACTTT
>TRBJ1-2|NA|TRBV19|once
CASSPRTLGHRGYTF
TGTGCCAGTAGTCCTAGGACTCTAGGGCATCGGGGCTACACCTTC
>TRBJ1-2|NA|TRBV12-5|NA
CASGLVPGVVRSDYGYTF
TGTGCTAGTGGTTTGGTCCCGGGGGTTGTACGATCGGACTATGGCTACACCTTC
>TRBJ2-7|NA|TRBV6-1|NA
CASSDSYEQYF
TGTGCCAGCAGTGATAGCTACGAGCAGTACTTC
>TRBJ2-4|TRBD1|TRBV15|NA
CATSRGQGDIQYF
TGTGCCACCAGCAGAGGCCAGGGGGACATTCAGTACTTC
>TRBJ1-5|NA|TRBV6-1|NA
CASSDYWGNQAQHF
TGTGCCAGCAGTGACTATTGGGGGAATCAGGCCCAGCATTTT
>TRBJ2-1|NA|TRBV30|NA
CAWSGKGLPYNEQFF
TGTGCCTGGAGTGGTAAGGGTCTTCCCTACAATGAGCAGTTCTTC
>TRBJ1-2|NA|TRBV11-2|few
CASSRDNYGYTF
TGTGCCAGCAGCCGGGACAACTATGGCTACACCTTC
>TRBJ1-3|NA|TRBV7-6|NA
CASSSGRGNTIYF
TGTGCCAGCAGCTCAGGCAGGGGAAACACCATATATTTT
>TRBJ1-5|NA|TRBV7-2|NA
CASSLRQYSNQPQHF
TGTGCCAGCAGCCTTCGGCAGTATAGCAATCAGCCCCAGCATTTT
>TRBJ2-7|NA|TRBV4-1|NA
CASSQEGGTGTYEQYF
TGCGCCAGCAGCCAAGAAGGTGGAACAGGGACCTACGAGCAGTACTTC
>TRBJ1-4|NA|TRBV9|NA
CASSVGAGQNEKLFF
TGTGCCAGCAGCGTAGGGGCAGGGCAAAATGAAAAACTGTTTTTT
>TRBJ1-1|NA|TRBV9|NA
CASSVAPATEAFF
TGTGCCAGCAGCGTAGCTCCGGCAACTGAAGCTTTCTTT
>TRBJ2-2|NA|TRBV4-3|NA
CASSPDTTNTGELFF
TGCGCCAGCAGCCCGGACACTACGAACACCGGGGAGCTGTTTTTT
>TRBJ1-5|TRBD1|TRBV2|NA
CASSATGDQPQHF
TGTGCCAGCAGTGCAACAGGGGATCAGCCCCAGCATTTT
>TRBJ1-2|NA|TRBV2|NA
CASSVGVNYGYTF
TGTGCCAGCAGTGTAGGAGTGAACTATGGCTACACCTTC
>TRBJ2-3|NA|TRBV7-6|NA
CASSLGGPTTDTQYF
TGTGCCAGCAGCTTAGGGGGCCCTACCACAGATACGCAGTATTTT
>TRBJ2-7|NA|TRBV4-1|NA
CASSQDRRGYEQYF
TGCGCCAGCAGCCAAGATCGCCGAGGCTACGAGCAGTACTTC